This T cell receptor (beta chain) was documented in a study of regulatory and conventional T cells in RAG deficiency. Notes on the study in general: Omenn CD25-high CD127-low cells may be activated cells, not true Tregs.

Trimming cost V 6 bases and J 15 bases, with 21 bases left between them. Germline loops: CDR1 SGHVS, CDR2 FNYEAQ. This CDR3 region has 13 residues. A note on this clone: Its antigen is as yet unknown. At the DNA level, this CDR3 is encoded by other sequences in the same sample as well.

Sequenced by immunoSEQ multiplex PCR; TCRdb stores in-frame clones only, minus some. Of fewer than 35,000 clones in the sample, around 89% are singletons; the top ten hold about 5%. This sample also belongs to another study, concerning regulatory T cells. From that report: Amplification used 52 TRBV primers and 13 TRBJ primers. Skewed V and J usage and few unique V-J pairs marked patient repertoires, most in Tregs.

The receptor's source is a human donor in good health. V is TRBV7-6 and J is TRBJ2-1; no clear D. The sequenced material came from CD8+ T cells sorted from blood. The CDR3 nucleotides are TGTGCCAGCAGTCCCGGTTCGGATCTTAGGCTGTTCTTC. This gives the protein CASSPGSDLRLFF.